Detailed here is one TCR beta chain. The antigen is not known. V was trimmed by 4 bases and J by 1 base, leaving 21 bases between them. The CDR3 has 18 amino acids. Germline CDR1 is MDHEN and CDR2 is SYDVKM. The data stem from a study of shared clonotypes between healthy human individuals. Study-wide background: Used for every donor were three CD4 naive, three CD4 memory, two CD8 naive and one CD8 memory plate. Study-wide points: Enrolling few donors narrowed the genetic and exposure-history diversity that was represented.

Sorted-subset replicate PCR reactions contained roughly 190 ng DNA, corresponding to some 28,000 T cell genomes. Assay: immunoSEQ multiplex PCR; the TCRdb copy retains only in-frame clones and omits some. In the table there are roughly 520,000 clones, 95% to 97% of which are singletons. This chain connects TRBV28 to TRBJ2-3, with TRBD2 as a possible D gene (5 bases). The material sequenced was naive CD4+ T cells sorted from blood. Documented subset: CD45RA+ positively selected. The clonotype comes from a woman between 25 and 40 years old in good health. The CDR3 DNA is TGTGCCAGCAGTTCCGTCGGCGCGGGTGCTCTGGGCACAGATACGCAGTATTTT. This sequence encodes CASSSVGAGALGTDTQYF.